Shown below are 15 T cell receptor beta chains from a single sample sequenced in a study of blood T cells in healthy people across ages. Sample-barcoded 5' priming and a J-beta primer mix drove a second PCR of roughly 6 to 12 cycles. TCRdb processed the 5' RACE reads anew with MiXCR; each CDR3 protein has one entry. The repertoire includes about 590,000 distinct CDR3 sequences, about 30% of them detected once, and less than 20% sits in the top ten. Specimen: blood. The receptor source for this set is an elderly woman in good health.

This clonotype was detected many times. The V gene is TRBV5-1, the J gene TRBJ2-4, with unresolved D. Germline CDR1 is SGHRS and CDR2 is YFSETQ. This CDR3 has 16 residues. The ends were cut back, 0 bases at V and 6 bases at J, with 16 bases in the middle. The CDR3: CASSLVTAAAGNIQYF. CDR3 sequence (DNA): TGCGCCAGCAGCTTGGTAACCGCCGCCGCCGGAAACATTCAGTACTTC.

There are a few counts of this clonotype. A much larger clone differs by one base, so this may be a read error. This rearrangement joins TRBV29-1 to TRBJ2-3, with unresolved D. Trimming cost V 7 bases and J 0 bases, with 8 bases left between them. From germline, CDR1 is SQVTM and CDR2 ANQGSEA. The CDR3 is made up of 12 amino acids. The CDR3 region is CSGVPSTDTQYF. CDR3 nucleotides: TGCAGCGGTGTCCCTAGCACAGATACGCAGTATTTT.

In regard to this clonotype: This may be a read error, as it is one base from a much larger clone. The rearrangement uses TRBV20-1 and TRBJ1-5; D call uncertain. Germline values: CDR1 DFQATT, CDR2 SNEGSKA (reference sequence). The length of the CDR3 is 13 residues. V was shortened by 1 base and J by 9 bases, with 13 bases between the two germline ends. The CDR3 loop is CSARVPGCPPQHF. Written as DNA, the CDR3 is TGCAGTGCTAGAGTCCCAGGTTGCCCGCCCCAGCATTTT.

The rearrangement links TRBV20-1 to TRBJ1-2; D might be TRBD1 (6 bases). Trimming shortened V by 3 bases and J by 4 bases, and 12 bases separated the two germline ends. From germline, CDR1 is DFQATT and CDR2 SNEGSKA (reference sequence). This CDR3 contains 13 residues. The CDR3: CSASAPGVYGYTF. CDR3 coding DNA: TGCAGTGCTAGTGCGCCAGGGGTCTATGGCTACACCTTC.

The chain employs TRBV2 and TRBJ1-1, with D perhaps TRBD1 (5 bases). Trimming removed 11 bases from V and 4 bases from J, with 17 bases in between. This CDR3 region has 13 residues. The germline CDR1 and CDR2 sequences are SNHLY and FYNNEI. The DNA for the CDR3 is TGTGCCCGCTCAAGGGGAGGGTTCACTGAAGCTTTCTTT. Encoded protein: CARSRGGFTEAFF.

Ten or more counts support this clonotype. The genes are TRBV11-1 and TRBJ1-2; TRBD1 is a possible D gene (6 bases). This CDR3 contains 13 residues. The germline CDR1 and CDR2 sequences are SGHAT and FQDESV (reference sequence). V was clipped by 2 bases and J by 6 bases, with 10 bases between them. The CDR3 DNA follows: TGTGCCAGCAGCTTACAACGGGGGCATGGCTACACCTTC. It translates to CASSLQRGHGYTF.

A word on this clonotype: A much larger clone differs from this one at a single base, so this may be a read error. The V call is TRBV6-1, the J call TRBJ2-5; D is ambiguous. Germline values: CDR1 MNHNS, CDR2 SASEGT. V was pared by 7 bases and J by 11 bases, with 14 bases between. The CDR3 is made up of 11 amino acids. The CDR3: CASNRWDEQYF. The DNA of the CDR3 is TGTGCCAGCAACCGGTGGGATGAGCAGTACTTC.

This clonotype was counted many times. V gene TRBV7-2 combines with J gene TRBJ2-1, with D perhaps matching TRBD1 or TRBD2 (5 bases each). This CDR3 spans 12 amino acids. V lost 5 bases and J 6 bases, leaving 8 bases between the germline ends. Germline V gene sequence: CDR1 SGHTA, CDR2 FQGNSA. CDR3 sequence: CASSPGANEQFF. Here the CDR3 DNA reads TGTGCCAGCAGCCCCGGGGCCAATGAGCAGTTCTTC.

The chain is built from TRBV29-1 and TRBJ1-1; D might be TRBD1 (5 bases). Germline CDR1 reads SQVTM; CDR2 reads ANQGSEA. The V gene lost 7 bases and the J gene lost 0 bases, with 12 bases spanning the gap. CDR3 length: 13 residues. CDR3 nucleotide sequence: TGCAGCGGACAGACCCAAATGAACACTGAAGCTTTCTTT. Translating it yields CSGQTQMNTEAFF. Looking up the rest from reference TRBV29-1 and TRBJ1-1 gives the full variable domain: SAVISQKPSRDICQRGTSLTIQCQVDSQVTMMFWYRQQPGQSLTLIATANQGSEATYESGFVIDKFPISRPNLTFSTLTVSNMSPEDSSIYLCSGQTQMNTEAFFGQGTRLTVV.

Note on this clonotype: The junction does not match germline at one end; this may be a read error. V and J are TRBV5-1 and TRBJ1-2; 9 nucleotides align to TRBD1. Germline V gene lookup returns CDR1 SGHRS and CDR2 YFSETQ. The CDR3 totals 14 residues. CDR3 residues: CASSFQTGGYGCTF. CDR3 DNA: TGCGCCAGCAGCTTCCAAACAGGGGGCTATGGCTGCACCTTC.

The rearrangement links TRBV7-3 to TRBJ1-2; D uncertain. The CDR3 spans 14 residues. Between the trimmed V and J ends, which lost 5 bases and 4 bases, there was a span of 14 bases. Germline CDR1 reads SGHTA; CDR2 reads FQGTGA. CDR3 protein: CASSKPPGRYGYTF. Written as DNA, the CDR3 is TGTGCCAGCAGCAAACCTCCCGGGCGCTATGGCTACACCTTC.

The chain joins TRBV12-3 or TRBV12-4 to TRBJ2-5; 8 bases align to TRBD1. The CDR3 has 16 residues. V lost 5 bases, J lost 11 bases, and 19 bases stayed unmatched. The CDR3 is CASSPTSRGLGTEQYF. The CDR3 nucleotides read TGTGCCAGCAGTCCTACCAGCAGGGGGCTAGGTACTGAGCAGTACTTC.

The sample holds many counts of this clonotype. This rearrangement joins TRBV6-5 to TRBJ2-7; 8 bases fit TRBD2. This CDR3 contains 16 residues. The germline CDR1 and CDR2 sequences are MNHEY and SVGAGI. The junction had 8 bases not matched to a gene; V was cut back by 0 bases and J by 4 bases. The CDR3 region has the DNA TGTGCCAGCAGTTACTCGACGGCTAGCGGGTTATACGAGCAGTACTTC. As protein: CASSYSTASGLYEQYF.

For this clonotype: This may come from a read error, since a much larger clone is one base off. The rearrangement uses TRBV2 and TRBJ2-5; the match to TRBD1 covers 10 bases. With 4 bases clipped from V and 5 bases from J, the junction kept 1 base outside the gene matches. The germline V gene encodes CDR1 SNHLY and CDR2 FYNNEI. The CDR3 sequence is 13 residues long. CDR3 nucleotide sequence: TGTGCCAGCAGTGCGGACAGGGGGGAGACCCAGTACTTC. It specifies CASSADRGETQYF.

This clonotype was counted ten times or more. J is TRBJ2-7 and V is TRBV12-3 or TRBV12-4, with 10 bases aligning to TRBD1. The CDR3 runs 17 residues. Trimming cost V 3 bases and J 0 bases; bases outside gene matches: 8. This chain's CDR3 is CASSLWTGGKISYEQYF. In nucleotides, the CDR3 is TGTGCCAGCAGTTTGTGGACAGGGGGAAAAATCTCCTACGAGCAGTACTTC.